Sequencing of this TCR beta chain was carried out in a study of T cell repertoires in cytomegalovirus infection. Study context: Public signatures in TCR beta pointed to CMV infection and matching HLA type.

The length of the CDR3 is 13 residues. V dropped 2 bases and J dropped 2 bases, with 6 bases sitting between them. Germline CDR1 is ENHRY and CDR2 is SYGVKD. Study outcomes and limitations: HLA-C-restricted CMV-specific TCR beta clonotypes were dominant in the ex vivo response.

This clonotype was counted only a few times. Its target is unknown. TCRdb itself ran the reads through MiXCR, one entry per CDR3 protein. The sample lists 400,000 or so distinct CDR3 sequences, 18% occurring once. Source material: PBMCs. The chain recombines TRBV10-3 with TRBJ1-1; D ambiguous. This clonotype was obtained from a human donor in good health (CMV status not recorded). Some clones in this sample may be carry-over from other donors' samples. The CDR3 DNA reads as TGTGCCATCAGTGAGGGAGAAAACACTGAAGCTTTCTTT. Amino acids: CAISEGENTEAFF.